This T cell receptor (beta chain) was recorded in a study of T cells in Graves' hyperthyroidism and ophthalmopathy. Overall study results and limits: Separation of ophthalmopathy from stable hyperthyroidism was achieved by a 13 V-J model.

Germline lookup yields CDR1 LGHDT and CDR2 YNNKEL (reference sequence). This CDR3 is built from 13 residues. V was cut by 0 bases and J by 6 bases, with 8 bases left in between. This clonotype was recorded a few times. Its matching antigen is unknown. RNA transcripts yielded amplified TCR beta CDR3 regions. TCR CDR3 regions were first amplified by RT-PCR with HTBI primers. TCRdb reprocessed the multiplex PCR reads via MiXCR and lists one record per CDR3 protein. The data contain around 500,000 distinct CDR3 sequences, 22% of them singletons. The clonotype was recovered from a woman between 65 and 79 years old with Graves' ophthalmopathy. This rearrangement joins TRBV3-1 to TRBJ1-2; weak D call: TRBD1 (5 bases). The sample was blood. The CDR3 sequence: CASSQDPGNGYTF. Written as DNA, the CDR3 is TGTGCCAGCAGCCAAGATCCAGGGAATGGCTACACCTTC.